The clone carrying this T cell receptor (beta chain) came up a few times. cDNA reverse transcribed from extracted RNA served as the sequencing template. Measured with immunoSEQ multiplex PCR; TCRdb has only the in-frame clones, and not every one. The sample includes about 88,000 clones, around 44% of them seen just once. This sample stems from a study of CD8+ T cells in alopecia areata. With 3 bases clipped from V and 2 bases from J, the junction kept 4 bases outside the gene matches. CDR3 size: 15 residues. Per germline, CDR1 LGHNA and CDR2 YNFKEQ. Indicated treatment: oral pan-JAK inhibitor, 5-10 mg twice daily.

The source of this sequence is a human donor with alopecia areata. This chain connects TRBV4-2 to TRBJ1-1; 9 positions match TRBD1. The source material was CD8+ T cells sorted from blood, sampled at week 24, from a patient treated with tofacitinib. CDR3 DNA: TGTGCCAGCAGCCAGACACAGGGGGCCAACACTGAAGCTTTCTTT. This gives the protein CASSQTQGANTEAFF.